The source of this T cell receptor (beta chain) is a study of blood T cell repertoires in COVID-19. Overall study context: Acute and convalescent COVID-19 samples came from the United States, Italy and Spain.

V was clipped by 5 bases and J by 6 bases; unmatched bases: 11. Germline-derived CDR1 and CDR2 are MNHEY and SVGAGI. The CDR3 is made up of 15 amino acids. Per the original methods: Amplification from reference gene primers served as the basis for estimated nucleated cell counts. Data came from immunoSEQ multiplex PCR; TCRdb stores just in-frame clones and leaves some out. V, J and clone size are taken as reported in that table, and D and trimming were inferred from the DNA itself. The sample holds around 100,000 clones, around 92% seen once. Sample: peripheral blood. The J gene is TRBJ1-2, the V gene TRBV6-5; 8 bases line up with TRBD1. The receptor comes from a woman in her sixties or seventies with acute or convalescent COVID-19. This CDR3 is CASSTSGGAVNGYTF. For the CDR3, the DNA is TGTGCCAGCAGTACCTCAGGGGGCGCGGTAAATGGCTACACCTTC.